This TCR beta chain was found in a study of T cell clusters in autoimmune cytopenias. Study background: A median of about 52,000 TRB reads per sample yielded a median approximately 2,500 distinct clonotypes.

TRB rearrangements were amplified by touch-down multiplex PCR with mixed TRB-A/B primers. TCRdb derives one entry per CDR3 protein from the multiplex PCR reads, leaving out DNA. This sample's table has about 9,500 distinct CDR3 sequences. Some 38,000 genome equivalents of blood DNA were amplified for TRB. Comment on this clonotype: Its antigen is still unknown.

CDR3 length: 16 residues. Germline CDR1 reads LGHNA; CDR2 reads YSLEER. Study-level points and caveats: Functional roles of the in silico T cell clusters still await experimental validation. A dominant lymphoma-associated repertoire apparently masked the cluster-lack signature in secondary cytopenia versus chronic lymphocytic leukemia. TRB repertoire shifts in secondary cytopenia and chronic lymphocytic leukemia mostly reflected lymphoma, not autoimmunity.

The origin of this receptor is a human donor with an autoimmune cytopenia or autoimmune hepatitis (not recorded which). The chain combines TRBV4-3 with TRBJ2-3; TCRdb returns TRBD2, unconfirmable since there is no DNA. The sequenced material came from peripheral blood. The chain's CDR3 is CASSQELAGGTDTQYF.